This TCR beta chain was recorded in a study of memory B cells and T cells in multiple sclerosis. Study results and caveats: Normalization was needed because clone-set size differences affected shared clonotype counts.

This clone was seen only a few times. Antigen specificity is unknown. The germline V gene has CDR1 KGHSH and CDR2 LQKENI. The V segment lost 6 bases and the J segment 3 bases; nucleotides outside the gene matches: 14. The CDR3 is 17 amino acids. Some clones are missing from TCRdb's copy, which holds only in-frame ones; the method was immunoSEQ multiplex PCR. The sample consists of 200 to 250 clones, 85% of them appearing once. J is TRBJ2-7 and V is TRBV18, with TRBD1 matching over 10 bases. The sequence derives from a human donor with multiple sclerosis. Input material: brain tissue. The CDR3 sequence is CASSYNRGDRGGYEQYF. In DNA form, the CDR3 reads TGTGCCAGCTCGTACAACAGGGGGGACAGGGGAGGCTACGAGCAGTACTTC.